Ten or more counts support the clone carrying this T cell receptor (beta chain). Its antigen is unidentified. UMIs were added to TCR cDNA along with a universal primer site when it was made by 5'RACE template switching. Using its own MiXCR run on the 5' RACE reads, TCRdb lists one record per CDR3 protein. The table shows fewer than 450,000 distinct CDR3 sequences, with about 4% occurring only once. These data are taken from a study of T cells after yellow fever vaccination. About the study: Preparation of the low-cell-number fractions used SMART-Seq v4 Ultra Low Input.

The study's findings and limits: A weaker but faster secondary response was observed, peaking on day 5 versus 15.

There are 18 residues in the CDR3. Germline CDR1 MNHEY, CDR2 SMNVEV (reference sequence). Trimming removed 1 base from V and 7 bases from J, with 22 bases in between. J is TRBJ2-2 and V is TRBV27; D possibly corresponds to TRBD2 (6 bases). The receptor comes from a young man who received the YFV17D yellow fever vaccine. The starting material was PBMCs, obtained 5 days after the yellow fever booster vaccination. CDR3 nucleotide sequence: TGTGCCAGCAGTTTATTAATTACAAACGGGGGTACCGACGGGGAGCTGTTTTTT. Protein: CASSLLITNGGTDGELFF.